This is a list of T cell receptor beta chains from one sample in a study of cytomegalovirus exposure and HLA in healthy donors. Here immunoSEQ multiplex PCR was the method, and the copy in TCRdb shows in-frame clones only, minus some. The sample lists some 130,000 clones; 73% were seen once. Sequenced sample: PBMCs. Source of these receptors: a woman in her thirties or forties in good health and CMV-seronegative. Each CDR3 is given with its conserved first and last residue. The order of the fields is clone size, J gene, V gene, CDR3 protein. Clone size appears in some rows only: once, few, many, or a class for an expanded clone.

size: few; J: TRBJ1-5; V: TRBV6-1; CDR3: CASSEVFMSGSNQPQHF
size: .; J: TRBJ1-3; V: TRBV27; CDR3: CASSLRQGWSGNTIYF
size: .; J: TRBJ1-5; V: TRBV5-1; CDR3: CASSLAGQPQHF
size: .; J: .; V: TRBV27; CDR3: CASSFERGGYEQYF
size: .; J: TRBJ2-5; V: TRBV9; CDR3: CASSPGGSWETQYF
size: .; J: TRBJ1-1; V: TRBV18; CDR3: CASSSSSSTEAFF
size: .; J: TRBJ1-1; V: TRBV15; CDR3: CATSIRGFRSEAFF
size: .; J: TRBJ1-1; V: TRBV28; CDR3: CASSIHRVNTEAFF
size: .; J: TRBJ1-2; V: TRBV6-1; CDR3: CASSEEGATNYGYTF
size: .; J: TRBJ2-4; V: TRBV7-6; CDR3: CASSPERRGIQYF
size: .; J: TRBJ2-1; V: TRBV7-2; CDR3: CASSLFGSSGNNQFF
size: .; J: TRBJ2-4; V: TRBV29-1; CDR3: CSATLTGGLYF
size: .; J: TRBJ1-6; V: TRBV28; CDR3: CASSPVGAHLDNSPLHF
size: few; J: TRBJ2-7; V: TRBV21-1; CDR3: CASSSFFIAGAYEQYF
size: few; J: TRBJ1-1; V: TRBV5-4; CDR3: CASNPTGGPTEAFF
size: .; J: TRBJ2-3; V: TRBV19; CDR3: CASTIQAGHTDTQYF
size: .; J: TRBJ1-5; V: TRBV5-1; CDR3: CASSLTGGNQPQHF
size: few; J: TRBJ1-2; V: TRBV27; CDR3: CASSLKGQDYGYTF
size: .; J: TRBJ1-1; V: TRBV6-6; CDR3: CASSITISQTEAFF
size: .; J: TRBJ1-2; V: TRBV6-5; CDR3: CASSYRQGWGGYTF
size: .; J: TRBJ1-1; V: TRBV6-5; CDR3: CASRYRGLENEAFF
size: .; J: TRBJ2-1; V: TRBV29-1; CDR3: CSGHWGDNEQFF
size: .; J: TRBJ1-2; V: TRBV14; CDR3: CASSQGQGAPLRGYTF
size: .; J: TRBJ1-6; V: TRBV21-1; CDR3: CASSKEREGIDSPLHF
size: .; J: TRBJ1-2; V: TRBV7-9; CDR3: CASSLGGADYGYTF
size: few; J: TRBJ2-3; V: TRBV2; CDR3: CASSQLGDTQYF
size: .; J: TRBJ1-1; V: TRBV2; CDR3: CASRGQDLNTEAFF
size: few; J: TRBJ2-1; V: TRBV7-8; CDR3: CASSLVETRGNEQFF
size: .; J: TRBJ2-3; V: TRBV7-2; CDR3: CASSLNARGSTDTQYF
size: once; J: TRBJ2-1; V: TRBV7-6; CDR3: CASSLAGRGGHEQFF
size: .; J: TRBJ1-2; V: TRBV6-5; CDR3: CASSYAMGPGDYGYTF
size: .; J: TRBJ2-3; V: TRBV4-1; CDR3: CASSQVGPDTQYF
size: .; J: TRBJ2-5; V: TRBV6-5; CDR3: CASRKMGLPETQYF